This T cell receptor beta chain derives from a study of blood T cell repertoires in COVID-19 (dated by TCRdb to the early 2020s). In terms of the full investigation: Samples covering the acute and convalescent phases of COVID-19 were provided by collaborators in the United States, Italy and Spain. The prospective study material was composed of cDNA or gDNA derived from T cells, B-cell-depleted T cells, or PBMCs. The repertoires were released in a freely available public database meant as a resource for research on the immune response to SARS-CoV-2. Sample metadata almost always included a de-identified subject ID, COVID-19 status, age in years and sex. HLA class I and class II types, where available, came from metadata supplied by the sample provider rather than from assay-based typing. Deeply sampled blood TCRbeta repertoires from subjects exposed to, actively infected with, or recovered from COVID-19 were included in the dataset. The samples were drawn from the first 160 participants of the ongoing ImmuneRACE study and from about 1,200 subjects provided by 6 global collaborators.

At one collaborating source in Seattle, patients were enrolled during active infection and were followed longitudinally through the course of disease. Whole blood was collected in K2EDTA tubes by collaborating institutions according to the institutions' own protocols. For TCRbeta analysis, collaborators shipped samples in one of three forms: frozen whole blood, isolated PBMCs, or DNA extracted from either of those sample types. Points on this clone: The antigen it binds to is not known. No qualities accompany the bases; no much larger clone lies one base away.

V is clipped by 5 bases and J by 4 bases, and the sequence between their germline boundaries is 17 bases long. The germline V gene supplies CDR1 LGHNA and CDR2 YNFKEQ. The CDR3 holds 15 amino acids from the cysteine to the phenylalanine. Of the read, only the CDR3 DNA is kept; its 45 bases are in frame from base 1. General study outcomes and caveats: How much clinical and demographic metadata was included differed by source and by participant, and the metadata was provided uncurated.

The immunoSEQ Assay, a bias-controlled multiplex PCR, was used to amplify TCRbeta CDR3 regions from genomic DNA. The published analysis was carried out like this. Nucleated cell counts per sample were estimated from amplification of reference gene primers within the assay. To quantify the absolute abundance of each unique TCRbeta CDR3 rearrangement, sequence reads were collapsed and filtered. Productive Simpson clonality was computed per sample as the square root of Simpson's diversity index over productive rearrangements. The source is immuneACCESS, and TCRdb retained only in-frame sequences with V and J called. Part of the clones is not carried over; for the studies checked, unresolved V genes explain less than half of this, and the remainder is unexplained. That table gives V, J and clone size, and the DNA gave D and trimming. The sample table shows approximately 59,000 clones, and 75% to 85% are seen once. The ten largest make up about 30% of the sample.

This receptor was taken from a man aged 55 to 70 with COVID-19, enrolled during active disease. The sequenced sample consisted of peripheral blood. This chain joins TRBV4-2 to TRBJ1-2; D gene: possibly TRBD1, on 6 matching bases. CDR3 protein: CASSYPGTTTYGYTF. In nucleotide form, the sequence is TGTGCCAGCAGCTACCCCGGGACAACAACCTATGGCTACACCTTC.